One sample yielded the 10 T cell receptor beta chains listed below, sequenced in a study of identifying expanded T cells in peripheral blood. Using immunoSEQ multiplex PCR, the repertoire was profiled, and TCRdb retains in-frame clones only, with some absent. The table records approximately 100,000 clones, 88% of them present only once. The sequenced sample consisted of blood. These receptors were obtained from a person aged 18-70 years in good health.

The genes are TRBV5-1 and TRBJ2-3; no clear D gene. The CDR3 totals 14 residues. The ends were cut back, 0 bases at V and 5 bases at J, with 10 bases in the middle. The germline V gene has CDR1 SGHRS and CDR2 YFSETQ. DNA for the CDR3: TGCGCCAGCAGCTTGGGGGTCCTCATAGATACGCAGTATTTT. It translates to CASSLGVLIDTQYF. The full variable domain, completed using reference TRBV5-1 and TRBJ2-3, is KAGVTQTPRYLIKTRGQQVTLSCSPISGHRSVSWYQQTPGQGLQFLFEYFSETQRNKGNFPGRFSGRQFSNSRSEMNVSTLELGDSALYLCASSLGVLIDTQYFGPGTRLTVL.

V usage is TRBV18 and J usage is TRBJ2-1, with unresolved D. Trimming stripped 6 bases from V and 0 bases from J, with 18 bases between. Germline CDR1 KGHSH, CDR2 LQKENI. The CDR3 runs 17 residues. The CDR3 protein is CASSPMDRVSSYNEQFF. Here the CDR3 DNA reads TGTGCCAGCTCCCCGATGGATAGGGTAAGCTCCTACAATGAGCAGTTCTTC. Full variable domain (outside the CDR3, taken from reference TRBV18 and TRBJ2-1): NAGVMQNPRHLVRRRGQEARLRCSPMKGHSHVYWYRQLPEEGLKFMVYLQKENIIDESGMPKERFSAEFPKEGPSILRIQQVVRGDSAAYFCASSPMDRVSSYNEQFFGPGTRLTVL.

This clone has only one observation. The rearrangement joins TRBV18 to TRBJ1-5, with 10 bases that match TRBD1. The CDR3 is 14 residues long. V shed 4 bases and J 5 bases; nucleotides not matched to a gene: 2. Germline CDR1 reads KGHSH; CDR2 reads LQKENI. Here the CDR3 DNA reads TGTGCCAGCTCACGCGGGACAGGGGATCAGCCCCAGCATTTT. Residues: CASSRGTGDQPQHF. Complete variable domain (other parts from reference TRBV18 and TRBJ1-5): NAGVMQNPRHLVRRRGQEARLRCSPMKGHSHVYWYRQLPEEGLKFMVYLQKENIIDESGMPKERFSAEFPKEGPSILRIQQVVRGDSAAYFCASSRGTGDQPQHFGDGTRLSIL.

This clone was found a few times. The rearrangement joins TRBV10-3 to TRBJ2-1; D remains ambiguous. CDR3 length: 13 amino acids. The V gene's germline CDR1 is ENHRY and CDR2 SYGVKD. V lost 8 bases to trimming and J lost 2 bases, with 10 bases between them. The CDR3 DNA reads TGTGCCATCGTCCAAGACCCCTACAATGAGCAGTTCTTC. Translating gives CAIVQDPYNEQFF.

The chain employs TRBV29-1 and TRBJ1-1, with a possible D match to TRBD1 (6 bases). The germline V and J ends were trimmed by 2 bases and 4 bases, with 17 bases remaining between them. Germline V gene sequence: CDR1 SQVTM, CDR2 ANQGSEA. The CDR3 has 15 residues. CDR3 nucleotides: TGCAGCGTTGAACCGGGGGGCCGGAGAATCACTGAAGCTTTCTTT. This gives the protein CSVEPGGRRITEAFF.

The gene calls are TRBV27 and TRBJ2-5; D is possibly TRBD2 (5 bases). Germline CDR1 is MNHEY and CDR2 is SMNVEV (reference sequence). The length of the CDR3 is 12 residues. The germline V and J ends were trimmed by 5 bases and 8 bases, with 12 bases remaining between them. The DNA for the CDR3 is TGTGCCAGCAGTCCATTCGGGGAAACCCAGTACTTC. As protein: CASSPFGETQYF.

This sequence joins TRBV29-1 and TRBJ2-5; D unresolved. Germline assignment: CDR1 SQVTM and CDR2 ANQGSEA. The CDR3 is 15 amino acids. Trimming removed 1 base from V and 0 bases from J, with 12 bases in between. In DNA, the CDR3 is TGCAGCGTTGAAGGGCGGTGGCAGCACCAAGAGACCCAGTACTTC. This codes for CSVEGRWQHQETQYF.

J is TRBJ2-5 and V is TRBV5-1; 13 bases map to TRBD2. Trimming cost V 3 bases and J 5 bases; bases outside gene matches: 4. CDR1 is SGHRS, CDR2 YFSETQ, per germline. The CDR3 is made up of 15 amino acids. CDR3 loop: CASSSTSGGMETQYF. CDR3 bases: TGCGCCAGCAGCTCGACTAGCGGGGGGATGGAGACCCAGTACTTC.

The genes are TRBV11-2 and TRBJ2-3, with 12 bases fitting TRBD2. V was pared by 4 bases and J by 5 bases, with 13 bases of the junction left unmatched. CDR1 and CDR2 (germline): SGHAT, FQNNGV. The CDR3 contains 18 residues. CDR3 coding DNA: TGTGCCAGCAGCTCCCCCTTGTTGACTAGCGGGAGTAGAGATACGCAGTATTTT. This encodes CASSSPLLTSGSRDTQYF.

The chain recombines TRBV19 with TRBJ2-5; 9 nucleotides align to TRBD2. Germline-derived CDR1 and CDR2 are LNHDA and SQIVND (reference sequence). This CDR3 contains 16 residues. The V and J ends lost 5 bases and 3 bases, in that order; junction bases with no gene match: 10. The CDR3 sequence is CASSPYLAGEEETQYF. CDR3 nucleotides: TGTGCCAGTAGTCCCTACTTAGCGGGAGAGGAAGAGACCCAGTACTTC.